This T cell receptor (beta chain) was obtained from a study of spatial heterogeneity in lung cancer. Findings and caveats of the study: Tumors with more nonsynonymous mutations had more expanded intratumoral alpha and beta TCRs. Tumor T-cell coverage was an estimated 7% or so for alpha and 13% for beta chains.

Note on this clonotype: Its target is not known. The germline gene is not matched at one end of the junction; a read error may be the cause. This beta chain is an unintended read in a library built for alpha chains; its size means little.

Each TCR cDNA molecule bore a unique molecular identifier. TCRdb re-called the 5' RACE reads with MiXCR, one entry per CDR3 protein. The table has around 11,000 distinct CDR3 sequences, roughly 7.4% seen once. Time point: sample taken at primary tumor resection. Patients with untreated early-stage non-small cell lung cancer, numbering some 72, were the donors. Whole RNA, isolated from tumor, nontumor lung or frozen PBMC, was sequenced without prior sorting. Germline V gene data show CDR1 as SGHAT and CDR2 as FQNNGV. The CDR3 consists of 15 residues. The source material was lung tumor tissue, sampled at surgery. V gene TRBV11-2 combines with J gene TRBJ2-7; 10 bases agree with TRBD2. The clonotype originates from a female donor with early-stage non-small cell lung cancer. CDR3 in amino acids: CASSGRLAGPYEQNF. In nucleotides, the CDR3 is TGTGCCAGCAGCGGGCGACTAGCGGGCCCCTACGAGCAGAACTTC.